The 6 T cell receptor beta chains below all came from one sample that was sequenced in a study of blood T cell repertoires in COVID-19. Profiling relied on immunoSEQ multiplex PCR, and the TCRdb table lists in-frame clones only, not all of them. The table records approximately 77,000 clones, about 87% of them present only once. The sequenced sample consisted of peripheral blood. Receptors originate from a woman aged 80 or over with acute or convalescent COVID-19.

V gene TRBV7-9 combines with J gene TRBJ2-1; 9 bases agree with TRBD1. The V segment lost 2 bases and the J segment 10 bases; nucleotides outside the gene matches: 3. The CDR3 covers 13 residues. Per the germline V gene, CDR1 is SEHNR and CDR2 is FQNEAQ (reference sequence). In DNA form, the CDR3 reads TGTGCCAGCAGCTTAAGGGACAGGGACGAGCAGTTCTTC. Amino acids: CASSLRDRDEQFF.

The V call is TRBV11-3, the J call TRBJ2-1, with 7 bases fitting TRBD1. The CDR3 is made up of 15 amino acids. The V segment lost 5 bases and the J segment 2 bases; nucleotides outside the gene matches: 6. Germline-derived CDR1 and CDR2 are SGHNT and YENEEA. CDR3 in amino acids: CASSVGDRTYNEQFF. CDR3 DNA: TGTGCCAGCAGCGTAGGGGACAGAACCTACAATGAGCAGTTCTTC.

The chain uses TRBV11-3 and TRBJ2-3; D might be TRBD2 (5 bases). V was shortened by 1 base and J by 0 bases, with 11 bases between the two germline ends. This CDR3 comprises 16 residues. Germline CDR1 and CDR2: SGHNT and YENEEA. CDR3 sequence reads: CASSLGGLASTDTQYF. In DNA form, the CDR3 reads TGTGCCAGCAGCTTAGGGGGTCTAGCTAGCACAGATACGCAGTATTTT. Together with reference TRBV11-3 and TRBJ2-3, the CDR3 gives the full variable domain: EAGVVQSPRYKIIEKKQPVAFWCNPISGHNTLYWYLQNLGQGPELLIRYENEEAVDDSQLPKDRFSAERLKGVDSTLKIQPAELGDSAVYLCASSLGGLASTDTQYFGPGTRLTVL.

The chain has TRBV12-5 and TRBJ1-1; 12 bases line up with TRBD1. Germline V CDR1 and CDR2: LGHNT, FRNRAP. J was trimmed by 4 bases and V by 9 bases; bases with no gene match: 15. The CDR3 runs to 17 residues. CDR3 amino acids: CARETGTGGMRGTEAFF. The CDR3 DNA follows: TGTGCTAGAGAAACCGGGACAGGGGGCATGAGGGGCACTGAAGCTTTCTTT.

As for this clone: Distinct nucleotide sequences in the sample also encode this CDR3. The chain recombines TRBV7-2 with TRBJ1-1; D not certain. CDR1 and CDR2 from the germline V gene are SGHTA and FQGNSA. V was clipped by 1 base and J by 1 base, with 4 bases between them. The CDR3 loop spans 13 amino acids. The CDR3 region has the DNA TGTGCCAGCAGCTTAGGGCAGAACACTGAAGCTTTCTTT. Translating gives CASSLGQNTEAFF.

The rearrangement uses TRBV25-1 and TRBJ2-3; 7 bases line up with TRBD2. In germline, CDR1 is MGHDK, CDR2 SYGVNS. CDR3 length equals 15 residues. V gave up 3 bases and J gave up 2 bases; unmatched junction bases: 5. The CDR3 loop is CASSDHAGVTDTQYF. DNA for the CDR3: TGTGCCAGCAGTGACCACGCGGGGGTCACAGATACGCAGTATTTT.